This T cell receptor beta chain was sequenced for a study of early T cells in non-severe SARS-CoV-2 infection. About the study: Sequenced material consisted of bulk RNA (from unsorted whole blood), and chains were unpaired.

The CDR3 is made up of 13 amino acids. The V end lost 2 bases, the J end lost 1 base, and 6 bases lay between the germline ends. CDR1 is SGHRS and CDR2 is YFSETQ in the germline V gene. The TCR library protocol was used to attach unique molecular identifiers. These identifiers were attached to individual cDNA molecules. Each CDR3 protein is one row after TCRdb ran MiXCR on the 5' RACE reads. The repertoire holds tens of thousands of distinct CDR3 sequences, with 20% as singletons. Sequencing used whole blood, obtained at baseline. The chain links TRBV5-1 to TRBJ1-1; no clear D gene. The sequence derives from an adult who was a healthcare worker with PCR-confirmed SARS-CoV-2 infection or an uninfected control (not recorded which). In nucleotides, the CDR3 is TGCGCCAGCAGCTTTCAGGAGAACACTGAAGCTTTCTTT. It codes for CASSFQENTEAFF.